This T cell receptor (beta chain) was documented in a study of Tregs in tolerant kidney transplant recipients. Comment on this clone: Its antigen is undetermined.

Study results and limitations: No direct test of biological reproducibility was done here. Tregs expanded with activated donor B cells seemed most donor-specific.

Here immunoSEQ multiplex PCR was the method, and the copy in TCRdb shows in-frame clones only, minus some. The table has hundreds of thousands of clones, about 86% seen once. In germline, CDR1 is SGDLS, CDR2 YYNGEE. V shed 0 bases and J 5 bases; nucleotides not matched to a gene: 5. The CDR3 runs 16 residues. The receptor was derived from a human donor in good health. The material sequenced was CD4+ T cells from blood. The chain joins TRBV9 to TRBJ2-3; TRBD2 aligns across 11 bases. CDR3: CASSVVSGRAGDTQYF. CDR3 DNA: TGTGCCAGCAGCGTAGTTAGCGGGAGGGCCGGAGATACGCAGTATTTT. Supplemented by reference TRBV9 and TRBJ2-3, the full variable domain reads DSGVTQTPKHLITATGQRVTLRCSPRSGDLSVYWYQQSLDQGLQFLIQYYNGEERAKGNILERFSAQQFPDLHSELNLSSLELGDSALYFCASSVVSGRAGDTQYFGPGTRLTVL.